The 10 T cell receptor beta chains below all came from one sample that was sequenced in a study of cytomegalovirus exposure and HLA in healthy donors (dated by TCRdb to between 2016 and 2019). The library came from the immunoSEQ multiplex PCR assay. For the multiplex PCR, a mixture combining 60 forward primers for TCR Vbeta segments and 13 reverse primers for TCR Jbeta segments was used. Not all clones reach the TCRdb copy of this immuneACCESS table, which keeps in-frame sequences only. Checked studies attribute under half of the gap to unresolved V genes and leave the rest unexplained. The sample profile shows under 150,000 clones; roughly 84% of them were found once. Roughly 2.7% of the sample is in the top ten clones. Sequences were obtained from PBMCs. All receptors come from a man between 50 and 59 years old in good health and CMV-seronegative.

The V call is TRBV19, the J call TRBJ1-5; a possible D gene is TRBD1 (6 bases). The CDR3 sequence is 18 residues long. Per the germline V gene, CDR1 is LNHDA and CDR2 is SQIVND (reference sequence). Trimming stripped 6 bases from V and 0 bases from J, with 21 bases between. CDR3 sequence reads: CASRAPGRGPYSNQPQHF. The CDR3 DNA follows: TGTGCCAGTAGGGCCCCGGGCAGGGGACCATATAGCAATCAGCCCCAGCATTTT.

This chain joins TRBV7-6 and TRBJ1-1; possibly TRBD1 for D (6 bases). The germline CDR1 and CDR2 sequences are SGHVS and FNYEAQ. The CDR3 sequence is 14 residues long. Trimming cost V 2 bases and J 4 bases, with 11 bases left between them. The CDR3 bases are TGTGCCAGCAGCTTACAGGGGAGCGGCACTGAAGCTTTCTTT. Its translation is CASSLQGSGTEAFF.

This rearrangement joins TRBV11-3 to TRBJ2-7; TRBD1 is a possible D gene (5 bases). The CDR3 runs to 17 residues. CDR1 SGHNT and CDR2 YENEEA come from the germline V gene. Between the trimmed V and J ends, which lost 1 base and 3 bases, there was a span of 19 bases. The CDR3 nucleotides are TGTGCCAGCAGCTTAGTGCGCAGGGCAGAGAATAACTACGAGCAGTACTTC. Residues: CASSLVRRAENNYEQYF.

The chain uses TRBV30 and TRBJ2-7, with a possible D match to TRBD2 (5 bases). Trimming removed 3 bases at V and 3 bases at J, with 6 bases between. Germline-derived CDR1 and CDR2 are GTSNPN and SVGIG (reference sequence). CDR3 length: 11 amino acids. CDR3 DNA sequence: TGTGCCTGGAGCGAGGGCTACGAGCAGTACTTC. This sequence encodes CAWSEGYEQYF. Combining the CDR3 with reference TRBV30 and TRBJ2-7 gives the whole variable domain SQTIHQWPATLVQPVGSPLSLECTVEGTSNPNLYWYRQAAGRGLQLLFYSVGIGQISSEVPQNLSASRPQDRQFILSSKKLLLSDSGFYLCAWSEGYEQYFGPGTRLTVT.

The J gene is TRBJ1-5, the V gene TRBV27; 7 nucleotides agree with TRBD1. The CDR3 runs 16 residues. CDR1 is MNHEY and CDR2 is SMNVEV in the germline V gene (reference sequence). V was clipped by 3 bases and J by 1 base; unmatched bases: 6. CDR3: CASSLVGGWSNQPQHF. In nucleotides, the CDR3 is TGTGCCAGCAGTTTGGTAGGGGGCTGGAGCAATCAGCCCCAGCATTTT.

CDR3 nucleotides: TGTGCCAGCACCCTCGGCAGGGTGATCCCGAAGCTTCCTTTCTTT. Protein sequence: CASTLGRVIPKLPFF. This chain joins TRBV7-2 and TRBJ1-1, with D possibly matching TRBD1 (5 bases). The germline gives CDR1 SGHTA, CDR2 FQGNSA. The CDR3 spans 15 residues. Trimming took off 7 bases at V and 12 bases at J, with 27 bases between the two ends. Variable domain in full (rest from reference TRBV7-2 and TRBJ1-1): GAGVSQSPSNKVTEKGKDVELRCDPISGHTALYWYRQSLGQGLEFLIYFQGNSAPDKSGLPSDRFSAERTGGSVSTLTIQRTQQEDSAVYLCASTLGRVIPKLPFFGQGTRLTVV.

This clone is a singleton in its sample. The V and J genes are TRBV12-5 and TRBJ2-3; 8 bases agree with TRBD1. J was trimmed by 1 base and V by 6 bases; bases with no gene match: 6. CDR3 length: 15 residues. The germline gives CDR1 LGHNT, CDR2 FRNRAP. The CDR3 DNA follows: TGTGCTAGTGGAAGGGGACAGGCCGGCACAGATACGCAGTATTTT. Encoded protein: CASGRGQAGTDTQYF.

The rearrangement joins TRBV19 to TRBJ1-1, with a weak D call TRBD1 (5 bases). V was pared by 5 bases and J by 1 base, with 11 bases between. Germline CDR1 and CDR2: LNHDA and SQIVND (reference sequence). The CDR3 totals 14 residues. The CDR3 nucleotides read TGTGCCAGTAGTTCAGGGTGGGGGAACACTGAAGCTTTCTTT. As protein: CASSSGWGNTEAFF.

This chain links TRBV14 with TRBJ2-5; 7 bases fit TRBD2. This CDR3 is 14 amino acids long. Germline loops: CDR1 SGHDN, CDR2 FVKESK. Unmatched junction bases numbered 4, after V lost 1 base and J lost 5 bases. CDR3 amino acids: CASSQVGGGETQYF. CDR3 coding DNA: TGTGCCAGCAGCCAAGTCGGCGGGGGTGAGACCCAGTACTTC.

The chain uses TRBV7-9 and TRBJ1-6; no firm D call. V was pared by 5 bases and J by 6 bases, with 5 bases between. This CDR3 spans 12 amino acids. Germline V lookup: CDR1 SEHNR, CDR2 FQNEAQ (reference sequence). The CDR3 region has the DNA TGTGCCAGCAGCCCATCTAATTCACCCCTCCACTTT. Residues: CASSPSNSPLHF.